The rows below give T cell receptor beta chains drawn from one sample of a study of cytomegalovirus exposure and HLA in healthy donors. The data were produced by immunoSEQ multiplex PCR, yet TCRdb's version contains in-frame clones alone and is incomplete. The sample comprises around 210,000 clones, approximately 78% of which are singletons, and 2.5% to 3% rests with the top ten. The specimen was PBMCs. Receptor source: a woman aged 40 to 49 in good health and CMV-seronegative. CDR3s include the opening cysteine and the closing phenylalanine or tryptophan. The order of the fields is clone size, D gene, J gene, V gene, CDR3 DNA, CDR3 protein. A D gene is named only where the DNA matches it firmly. A row's size may be missing; if present it is once, few, many or a size class.

clone size: .
D gene: .
J gene: TRBJ2-3
V gene: TRBV30
CDR3 DNA: TGTGCCTGGACAGGGCAACCCCACCATACGCAGTATTTT
CDR3 protein: CAWTGQPHHTQYF

clone size: .
D gene: TRBD2
J gene: TRBJ2-7
V gene: TRBV6-1
CDR3 DNA: TGTGCCAGCAGTGTCACTAGCGGGAACTACGAGCAGTACTTC
CDR3 protein: CASSVTSGNYEQYF

clone size: once
D gene: TRBD2
J gene: TRBJ2-1
V gene: TRBV7-9
CDR3 DNA: TGTGCCAGCAGCCGAACAACTCTTAGCGGGGGAATAGTCAACAATGAGCAGTTCTTC
CDR3 protein: CASSRTTLSGGIVNNEQFF

clone size: few
D gene: .
J gene: TRBJ1-5
V gene: TRBV6-1
CDR3 DNA: TGTGCCAGCAGTGAAGGCAGAGGGATCAATCAGCCCCAGCATTTT
CDR3 protein: CASSEGRGINQPQHF

clone size: .
D gene: .
J gene: TRBJ2-7
V gene: TRBV2
CDR3 DNA: TGTGCCAGCAGTGAAGCGCTTCTCGGCTCCTACGAGCAGTACTTC
CDR3 protein: CASSEALLGSYEQYF

clone size: .
D gene: .
J gene: TRBJ1-5
V gene: TRBV12-2
CDR3 DNA: TGTGCAAGTCGCTTAGCGCTCAGGGGTCATAGCAATCAGCCCCAGCATTTT
CDR3 protein: CASRLALRGHSNQPQHF

clone size: .
D gene: .
J gene: TRBJ2-6
V gene: TRBV5-1
CDR3 DNA: TGCGCCAGCAGCTTCGGGGATATTTTCCTCTCTGGGGCCAACGTCCTGACTTTC
CDR3 protein: CASSFGDIFLSGANVLTF

clone size: .
D gene: TRBD1
J gene: TRBJ1-5
V gene: TRBV18
CDR3 DNA: TGTGCCAGCTCACCAGGGACAGGGGGCAATCAGCCCCAGCATTTT
CDR3 protein: CASSPGTGGNQPQHF

clone size: few
D gene: TRBD1
J gene: TRBJ1-1
V gene: TRBV5-1
CDR3 DNA: TGCGCCAGCAGCCTGACAGGGTCTAACACTGAAGCTTTCTTT
CDR3 protein: CASSLTGSNTEAFF

clone size: .
D gene: .
J gene: TRBJ2-5
V gene: TRBV7-9
CDR3 DNA: TGTGCCAGCAGCCCCATAGCGGTTCAAGAGACCCAGTACTTC
CDR3 protein: CASSPIAVQETQYF

clone size: .
D gene: .
J gene: TRBJ1-2
V gene: TRBV2
CDR3 DNA: TGTGCCAGCAGTCCGTCCCGGGACATCTCTGGCTACACCTTC
CDR3 protein: CASSPSRDISGYTF

clone size: .
D gene: TRBD2
J gene: TRBJ2-1
V gene: TRBV7-9
CDR3 DNA: TGTGCCAGCAGCCGGGGACTAGCGTCTTACAATGAGCAGTTCTTC
CDR3 protein: CASSRGLASYNEQFF

clone size: .
D gene: .
J gene: TRBJ2-5
V gene: TRBV5-4
CDR3 DNA: TGTGCCAGCAGCTGGACCGGGACTCAGAAAGAGACCCAGTACTTC
CDR3 protein: CASSWTGTQKETQYF

clone size: .
D gene: .
J gene: TRBJ1-4
V gene: TRBV7-6
CDR3 DNA: TGTGCCAGCAGCTTATCTCTTTCGTTAAGGAGTGAAAAACTGTTTTTT
CDR3 protein: CASSLSLSLRSEKLFF

clone size: once
D gene: .
J gene: TRBJ2-3
V gene: TRBV10-3
CDR3 DNA: TGTGCCATCAGTCTCTTAGGAGCGGGAGATACGCAGTATTTT
CDR3 protein: CAISLLGAGDTQYF

clone size: .
D gene: .
J gene: TRBJ2-7
V gene: TRBV25-1
CDR3 DNA: TGTGCCAGCAGTCCAGGGAACCCCTACGAGCAGTACTTC
CDR3 protein: CASSPGNPYEQYF

clone size: few
D gene: .
J gene: TRBJ2-1
V gene: TRBV4-1
CDR3 DNA: TGCGCCAGCAGCCAACTAACCTACAATGAGCAGTTCTTC
CDR3 protein: CASSQLTYNEQFF

clone size: .
D gene: TRBD1
J gene: TRBJ1-4
V gene: TRBV7-9
CDR3 DNA: TGTGCCAGCAGCATAGAGGGACAGTTTAATGAAAAACTGTTTTTT
CDR3 protein: CASSIEGQFNEKLFF

clone size: .
D gene: .
J gene: TRBJ1-1
V gene: TRBV7-9
CDR3 DNA: TGTGCCAGCACTTCTGATTGGGCAACTGAAGCTTTCTTT
CDR3 protein: CASTSDWATEAFF

clone size: .
D gene: TRBD2
J gene: TRBJ2-5
V gene: TRBV7-9
CDR3 DNA: TGTGCCAGCAGCCCTAGACTAGCGGGAGGGGAGACCCAGTACTTC
CDR3 protein: CASSPRLAGGETQYF

clone size: .
D gene: .
J gene: TRBJ1-2
V gene: TRBV2
CDR3 DNA: TGTGCCAGCAGTGAATATGCGGAATACTATGGCTACACCTTC
CDR3 protein: CASSEYAEYYGYTF

clone size: once
D gene: TRBD2
J gene: TRBJ2-7
V gene: TRBV4-1
CDR3 DNA: TGCGCCAGCAGCCTGACTAGCAGAGGCTACGAGCAGTACTTC
CDR3 protein: CASSLTSRGYEQYF

clone size: .
D gene: TRBD2
J gene: TRBJ2-3
V gene: TRBV19
CDR3 DNA: TGTGCCAGTTGGACTAGCGGAGACAGCACAGATACGCAGTATTTT
CDR3 protein: CASWTSGDSTDTQYF

clone size: once
D gene: TRBD2
J gene: TRBJ2-7
V gene: TRBV27
CDR3 DNA: TGTGCCAGCAGTTTAAGGGCCGGGACTAGCGGCTCATCCTACGAGCAGTACTTC
CDR3 protein: CASSLRAGTSGSSYEQYF

clone size: few
D gene: .
J gene: TRBJ2-7
V gene: TRBV7-9
CDR3 DNA: TGTGCCAGCAGCGCCCGAGGTTACGAGCAGTACTTC
CDR3 protein: CASSARGYEQYF

clone size: .
D gene: .
J gene: TRBJ2-7
V gene: TRBV4-1
CDR3 DNA: TGCGCCAGCAGCCAAGCCCGTTCCTACGAGCAGTACTTC
CDR3 protein: CASSQARSYEQYF

clone size: .
D gene: .
J gene: TRBJ2-1
V gene: TRBV29-1
CDR3 DNA: TGCAGCGTTGTCGGGAGCTCCTACAATGAGCAGTTCTTC
CDR3 protein: CSVVGSSYNEQFF

clone size: .
D gene: .
J gene: TRBJ1-2
V gene: TRBV4-1
CDR3 DNA: TGCGCCAGCAGCCCTACCGAGATCAACTATGGCTACACCTTC
CDR3 protein: CASSPTEINYGYTF

clone size: .
D gene: TRBD2
J gene: TRBJ2-2
V gene: TRBV7-3
CDR3 DNA: TGTGCCAGCAGCCTTAGCGGGAGTCTTGGGACCGGGGAGCTGTTTTTT
CDR3 protein: CASSLSGSLGTGELFF

clone size: few
D gene: .
J gene: TRBJ1-2
V gene: TRBV5-8
CDR3 DNA: TGTGCCAGCACCCTGCAGATCTACTATGGCTACACCTTC
CDR3 protein: CASTLQIYYGYTF

clone size: .
D gene: .
J gene: TRBJ2-1
V gene: TRBV9
CDR3 DNA: TGTGCCAGCAGCGCAGGAGGACTGAGGGTCCCCAATGAGCAGTTCTTC
CDR3 protein: CASSAGGLRVPNEQFF

clone size: .
D gene: .
J gene: TRBJ2-7
V gene: TRBV6-1
CDR3 DNA: TGTGCCAGCAGAGACCCAGGGGCCTACGAGCAGTACTTC
CDR3 protein: CASRDPGAYEQYF

clone size: .
D gene: .
J gene: TRBJ1-2
V gene: TRBV18
CDR3 DNA: TGTGCCAGCTCACCACAGGCATCACTAAACTATGGCTACACCTTC
CDR3 protein: CASSPQASLNYGYTF

clone size: few
D gene: TRBD1
J gene: TRBJ1-1
V gene: TRBV29-1
CDR3 DNA: TGCAGCGTTGGACAGGGAAACACTGAAGCTTTCTTT
CDR3 protein: CSVGQGNTEAFF